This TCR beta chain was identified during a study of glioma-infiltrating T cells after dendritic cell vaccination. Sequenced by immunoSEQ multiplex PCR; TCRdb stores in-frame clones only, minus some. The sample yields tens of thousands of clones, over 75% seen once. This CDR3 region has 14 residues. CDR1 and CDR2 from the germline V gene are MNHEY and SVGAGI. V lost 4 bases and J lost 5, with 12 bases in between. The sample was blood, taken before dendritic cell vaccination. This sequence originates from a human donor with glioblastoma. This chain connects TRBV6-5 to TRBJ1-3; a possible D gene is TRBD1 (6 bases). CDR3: CASSSSRDRNTIYF. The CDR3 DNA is TGTGCCAGCAGTTCGTCCCGGGACAGAAACACCATATATTTT.